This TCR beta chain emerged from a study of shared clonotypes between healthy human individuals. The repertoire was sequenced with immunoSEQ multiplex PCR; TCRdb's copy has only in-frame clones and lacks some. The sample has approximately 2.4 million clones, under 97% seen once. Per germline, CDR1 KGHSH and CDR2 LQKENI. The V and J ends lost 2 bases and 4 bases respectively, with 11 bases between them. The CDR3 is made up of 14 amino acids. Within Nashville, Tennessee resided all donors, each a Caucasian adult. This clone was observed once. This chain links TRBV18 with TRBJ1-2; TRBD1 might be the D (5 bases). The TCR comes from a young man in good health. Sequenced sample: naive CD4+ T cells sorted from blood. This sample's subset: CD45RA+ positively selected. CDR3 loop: CASSPLGEAYGYTF. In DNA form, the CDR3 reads TGTGCCAGCTCACCATTGGGGGAGGCCTATGGCTACACCTTC.